This T cell receptor beta chain was captured by sequencing in a study of blood T cell repertoires in COVID-19. Across the whole study: T cells, B-cell-depleted T cells, or PBMCs supplied cDNA or gDNA.

Method: immunoSEQ multiplex PCR; TCRdb's copy keeps in-frame clones and lacks some. Counted here are some 91,000 clones, around 80% occurring once; the ten biggest clones make up roughly 7.3%. This clone was seen more than once but under ten times. V lost 6 bases and J 1 base, leaving 9 bases between the germline ends. CDR3 length equals 13 residues. Germline loops: CDR1 MNHEY, CDR2 SVGAGI. The chain combines TRBV6-5 with TRBJ2-5; no reliable D call. Sequencing was done on a sample of peripheral blood. The sequence came from a man in his 70s with acute or convalescent COVID-19. In DNA, the CDR3 is TGTGCCAGCAGCCGCAGTCCCCAAGAGACCCAGTACTTC. It is translated as CASSRSPQETQYF.